These 27 T cell receptor beta chains were sequenced from one sample in a study of cytomegalovirus exposure and HLA in healthy donors. 13 Jbeta primers and 60 Vbeta primers were used for the PCR. Only in-frame clones appear in the TCRdb table, and some are missing; sequencing was by immunoSEQ multiplex PCR. The sample lists roughly 200,000 clones, about four fifths occurring once. Sequencing used PBMCs. The source is a woman in her fifties or sixties in good health and CMV-seronegative.

The chain is built from TRBV5-1 and TRBJ2-7, with 8 bases that match TRBD2. The germline gives CDR1 SGHRS, CDR2 YFSETQ. The V segment lost 5 bases and the J segment 2 bases; nucleotides outside the gene matches: 3. The CDR3 totals 13 residues. The CDR3 loop is CASSEAGAYEQYF. The CDR3 region has the DNA TGCGCCAGCAGTGAAGCGGGGGCCTACGAGCAGTACTTC.

This clone was observed a few times. The rearrangement joins TRBV9 to TRBJ2-3; 8 nucleotides align to TRBD1. Germline trimming cut 4 bases from V and 1 base from J; bases unmatched to any gene: 2. CDR1 is SGDLS and CDR2 is YYNGEE in the germline V gene. This CDR3 has 14 amino acids. This chain's CDR3 is CASSPGQGTDTQYF. The CDR3, as DNA: TGTGCCAGCAGCCCGGGACAGGGCACAGATACGCAGTATTTT.

V and J are TRBV28 and TRBJ1-5; unclear D gene. The CDR3 consists of 9 residues. V lost 9 bases and J lost 7, with 4 bases in between. CDR1 is MDHEN and CDR2 is SYDVKM in the germline V gene. The CDR3 sequence is CASSQPQHF. The DNA of the CDR3 is TGTGCCAGTTCGCAGCCCCAGCATTTT.

For the CDR3, the DNA is TGTGCCAGCAGCTCGTCCGTACCGGCCGGGAAACTGTTTTTT. Protein product: CASSSSVPAGKLFF. The V and J genes are TRBV7-8 and TRBJ1-4; D not resolved. Trimming left V 4 bases short and J 11 bases short, with 17 bases between. CDR3 size: 14 residues. Germline V gene data show CDR1 as SGHVS and CDR2 as FQNEAQ.

The rearrangement links TRBV25-1 to TRBJ1-3; D unresolved. V gave up 3 bases and J gave up 0 bases, with 9 bases separating them. CDR3 size: 15 residues. CDR1 MGHDK and CDR2 SYGVNS come from the germline V gene. The CDR3 DNA is TGTGCCAGCAGTGATCGGTACGTCTCTGGAAACACCATATATTTT. Residues: CASSDRYVSGNTIYF.

This sequence joins TRBV6-1 and TRBJ2-1; 9 nucleotides match TRBD2. In germline, CDR1 is MNHNS, CDR2 SASEGT. V dropped 0 bases and J dropped 10; count of bases not matched to a gene: 7. The CDR3 totals 15 residues. Here the CDR3 reads CASSEARVAGDEQFF. The CDR3 nucleotides read TGTGCCAGCAGTGAAGCGAGGGTAGCGGGAGACGAGCAGTTCTTC.

This clone was picked up a small number of times. The chain uses TRBV2 and TRBJ1-1, with TRBD1 matching over 9 bases. This CDR3 comprises 16 residues. In germline, CDR1 is SNHLY, CDR2 FYNNEI. V trimming: 4 bases; J trimming: 6 bases; junction bases outside the gene matches: 12. In DNA, the CDR3 is TGTGCCAGCAGTGTGAAGACCGGGACAGGGAAGGCTGAAGCTTTCTTT. Translation gives CASSVKTGTGKAEAFF.

V and J are TRBV6-4 and TRBJ2-2, with 7 positions matching TRBD1. Germline V gene sequence: CDR1 MRHNA, CDR2 SNTAGT. The CDR3 is made up of 15 amino acids. The trim removed 8 bases at V and 2 bases at J, leaving 8 bases unmatched. DNA for the CDR3: TGTGCCAGCTCGACCGGGACAGCAAACACCGGGGAGCTGTTTTTT. This sequence encodes CASSTGTANTGELFF.

The J gene is TRBJ1-5, the V gene TRBV6-5, with TRBD1 matching over 7 bases. CDR1 and CDR2 (germline): MNHEY, SVGAGI. With 2 bases clipped from V and 1 base from J, the junction kept 2 bases outside the gene matches. CDR3 size: 15 residues. DNA for the CDR3: TGTGCCAGCAGTTACAACAGGGGAAGCAATCAGCCCCAGCATTTT. The encoded protein is CASSYNRGSNQPQHF.

This chain links TRBV5-6 with TRBJ2-3; D unclear. V was trimmed by 0 bases and J by 5 bases, leaving 10 bases between them. In germline, CDR1 is SGHDT, CDR2 YYEEEE. The CDR3 is made up of 14 amino acids. In nucleotides, the CDR3 is TGTGCCAGCAGCTTGGTTCATCGGAGAGATACGCAGTATTTT. Encoded protein: CASSLVHRRDTQYF.

The V call is TRBV19, the J call TRBJ1-2; maybe TRBD1 (5 bases). Germline CDR1 is LNHDA and CDR2 is SQIVND (reference sequence). CDR3 length: 16 amino acids. The V end lost 5 bases, the J end lost 7 bases, and 23 bases lay between the germline ends. CDR3 region: CASSLTVNQDIFGYTF. The CDR3 DNA reads TGTGCCAGTAGTTTAACTGTGAATCAGGACATCTTTGGCTACACCTTC.

This chain links TRBV7-9 with TRBJ2-3; D is unresolved. V gave up 6 bases and J gave up 0 bases, with 4 bases separating them. The CDR3 is 12 amino acids. In germline, CDR1 is SEHNR, CDR2 FQNEAQ (reference sequence). For the CDR3, the DNA is TGTGCCAGCAGTCTGAGCACAGATACGCAGTATTTT. Its translation: CASSLSTDTQYF. Supplemented by reference TRBV7-9 and TRBJ2-3, the full variable domain reads DTGVSQNPRHKITKRGQNVTFRCDPISEHNRLYWYRQTLGQGPEFLTYFQNEAQLEKSRLLSDRFSAERPKGSFSTLEIQRTEQGDSAMYLCASSLSTDTQYFGPGTRLTVL.

The chain uses TRBV4-1 and TRBJ2-2, with 12 bases that match TRBD2. The CDR3 is 19 amino acids. From germline, CDR1 is MGHRA and CDR2 YSYEKL. Trimming took 6 bases from V and 4 from J; bases not matched to a gene: 15. CDR3 in amino acids: CASSQIEILAGGGTGELFF. The CDR3 bases are TGCGCCAGCAGTCAAATCGAGATACTAGCGGGGGGCGGCACCGGGGAGCTGTTTTTT.

J is TRBJ2-3 and V is TRBV15; 12 bases agree with TRBD2. J was trimmed by 6 bases and V by 7 bases; bases with no gene match: 5. CDR1 and CDR2 from the germline V gene are LNHNV and YYDKDF (reference sequence). The length of the CDR3 is 14 residues. In nucleotides, the CDR3 is TGTGCCACCACCACTAGCGGGGGGATGGATACGCAGTATTTT. It is translated as CATTTSGGMDTQYF.

The rearrangement links TRBV6-1 to TRBJ2-1; TRBD1 matches 7 bases. Germline loops: CDR1 MNHNS, CDR2 SASEGT. V shed 3 bases, J shed 6 bases, and the junction held 5 bases outside the gene matches. This CDR3 comprises 14 residues. The CDR3 is CASSEVTGINEQFF. The DNA for the CDR3 is TGTGCCAGCAGTGAGGTGACAGGGATCAATGAGCAGTTCTTC.

V gene TRBV18 combines with J gene TRBJ1-1; no definite D call. The germline gives CDR1 KGHSH, CDR2 LQKENI. This CDR3 is built from 13 residues. V dropped 2 bases and J dropped 1 base, with 5 bases sitting between them. The CDR3 region has the DNA TGTGCCAGCTCACCATTCGGGAACACTGAAGCTTTCTTT. Amino acid sequence: CASSPFGNTEAFF.

This chain joins TRBV5-1 and TRBJ2-4; 9 bases fit TRBD1. The CDR3 contains 16 residues. Per germline, CDR1 SGHRS and CDR2 YFSETQ. The V gene end was trimmed by 2 bases and the J gene end by 0 bases; junction bases not matched to a gene: 3. CDR3 bases: TGCGCCAGCAGCTTTACAGGGGGCTCAGCCAAAAACATTCAGTACTTC. Translated, it gives CASSFTGGSAKNIQYF. Full variable domain (missing parts from reference TRBV5-1 and TRBJ2-4): KAGVTQTPRYLIKTRGQQVTLSCSPISGHRSVSWYQQTPGQGLQFLFEYFSETQRNKGNFPGRFSGRQFSNSRSEMNVSTLELGDSALYLCASSFTGGSAKNIQYFGAGTRLSVL.

This chain joins TRBV5-1 and TRBJ2-1; TRBD2 might be the D (5 bases). Germline CDR1 reads SGHRS; CDR2 reads YFSETQ. The V end lost 1 base, the J end lost 9 bases, and 20 bases lay between the germline ends. The CDR3 loop spans 16 amino acids. The CDR3 spells CASSLQSVAAGGEQFF. The CDR3 nucleotides are TGCGCCAGCAGCTTGCAATCGGTCGCCGCGGGTGGTGAGCAGTTCTTC.

The chain employs TRBV27 and TRBJ2-1; 12 bases line up with TRBD2. Germline assignment: CDR1 MNHEY and CDR2 SMNVEV (reference sequence). This CDR3 is 15 amino acids long. V lost 4 bases to trimming and J lost 8 bases; unmatched junction nucleotides: 6. In DNA form, the CDR3 reads TGTGCCAGCAGTTGGCGACTAGCGGGAGCCTATGAGCAGTTCTTC. This sequence encodes CASSWRLAGAYEQFF.

The rearrangement uses TRBV9 and TRBJ1-5; D is unclear. V lost 9 bases to trimming and J lost 4 bases, with 14 bases between them. The germline V gene encodes CDR1 SGDLS and CDR2 YYNGEE. CDR3 length: 13 amino acids. For the CDR3, the DNA is TGTGCCAACACCCGGGGAGGGAATCAGCCCCAGCATTTT. The encoded protein is CANTRGGNQPQHF.

This sequence joins TRBV7-9 and TRBJ2-1, with 11 bases that match TRBD2. CDR1 and CDR2 from the germline V gene are SEHNR and FQNEAQ (reference sequence). V shed 6 bases and J 2 bases; nucleotides not matched to a gene: 9. CDR3 length: 17 residues. The CDR3 bases are TGTGCCAGCAGAGACCTAGCGGGAGGAGGGACCTACAATGAGCAGTTCTTC. Protein: CASRDLAGGGTYNEQFF.

This rearrangement joins TRBV30 to TRBJ2-3; the match to TRBD2 covers 11 bases. Germline CDR1 is GTSNPN and CDR2 is SVGIG (reference sequence). V shed 5 bases and J 4 bases; nucleotides not matched to a gene: 8. The CDR3 runs 15 residues. CDR3 in DNA: TGTGCCTGGGCCTTAGCGGGAGGGCCCCCAGATACGCAGTATTTT. Translated: CAWALAGGPPDTQYF.

V gene TRBV4-1 combines with J gene TRBJ2-2; D gene unclear. Trimming took 0 bases from V and 6 from J, leaving 17 bases between them. CDR1 and CDR2 from the germline V gene are MGHRA and YSYEKL. This CDR3 has 17 amino acids. This CDR3 reads CASSQDSPLQRAGELFF. Written as DNA, the CDR3 is TGCGCCAGCAGCCAAGATAGTCCCCTCCAGCGTGCCGGGGAGCTGTTTTTT.

V gene TRBV5-6 combines with J gene TRBJ1-5; 7 bases line up with TRBD1. In germline, CDR1 is SGHDT, CDR2 YYEEEE. With V trimmed by 4 bases and J by 5 bases, 6 bases remained unmatched. CDR3 length: 14 amino acids. The CDR3 sequence: CASSVQGTYQPQHF. DNA of the CDR3: TGTGCCAGCAGCGTACAGGGGACGTATCAGCCCCAGCATTTT.

This clone turned up a few times. J is TRBJ1-3 and V is TRBV30, with 12 bases that match TRBD1. The CDR3 is 15 residues long. V shed 7 bases and J 3 bases; nucleotides not matched to a gene: 7. CDR1 GTSNPN and CDR2 SVGIG come from the germline V gene (reference sequence). The CDR3 protein is CASGTGGFNGNTIYF. The DNA for the CDR3 is TGTGCCTCCGGGACAGGGGGCTTCAATGGAAACACCATATATTTT.

This chain connects TRBV6-5 to TRBJ1-2, with 8 bases aligning to TRBD1. The V gene's germline CDR1 is MNHEY and CDR2 SVGAGI. The CDR3 sequence is 13 residues long. With V trimmed by 6 bases and J by 3 bases, 3 bases remained unmatched. CDR3 loop: CASRSDRDYGYTF. The DNA of the CDR3 is TGTGCCAGCAGATCGGACAGGGACTATGGCTACACCTTC.

The rearrangement joins TRBV5-1 to TRBJ2-1; 7 bases are a match to TRBD1. The CDR3 is 14 amino acids. Trimming cost V 3 bases and J 5 bases; bases outside gene matches: 5. CDR1 and CDR2 (germline): SGHRS, YFSETQ. The CDR3 nucleotides read TGCGCCAGCAGCTCGGACAGGAGTGACAATGAGCAGTTCTTC. It codes for CASSSDRSDNEQFF.